These 6 T cell receptor beta chains were sequenced from one sample in a study of blood T cell repertoires in COVID-19. Profiled with immunoSEQ multiplex PCR; TCRdb holds only in-frame clones, not every one. The data contain around 68,000 clones, around 80% of them seen just once; the ten biggest clones take up over 8.5%. The sample comprised peripheral blood. These receptors were collected from a human donor in a cohort sampled during active COVID-19.

The rearrangement links TRBV28 to TRBJ1-2; tentatively, D is TRBD1 (6 bases). This CDR3 is built from 12 residues. Germline CDR1 is MDHEN and CDR2 is SYDVKM. With 10 bases removed from V and 8 bases from J, the gap between germline ends came to 17 bases. The CDR3 coding sequence is TGTGCCATCGCGGACAGATTGGAAGGCTACACCTTC. It specifies CAIADRLEGYTF.

The CDR3 DNA reads TGTGCCAGCAGCGTATCCAGTGGGCTAGCGGGAGTCCACGAGCAGTACTTC. Protein product: CASSVSSGLAGVHEQYF. The V and J genes are TRBV9 and TRBJ2-7; 10 nucleotides line up with TRBD2. The germline V gene encodes CDR1 SGDLS and CDR2 YYNGEE. The junction had 12 bases not matched to a gene; V was cut back by 1 base and J by 5 bases. The CDR3 consists of 17 residues.

This chain uses TRBV4-1 with TRBJ2-7; D is undetermined. The CDR3 is 13 residues long. Between the trimmed V and J ends, which lost 1 base and 4 bases, there was a span of 8 bases. Per the germline V gene, CDR1 is MGHRA and CDR2 is YSYEKL. The CDR3 DNA reads as TGCGCCAGCAGCCAAGGCACGAGGTACGAGCAGTACTTC. This sequence encodes CASSQGTRYEQYF.

The chain links TRBV5-4 to TRBJ2-7; 9 bases align to TRBD2. CDR1 is SGHNT and CDR2 is YYREEE in the germline V gene (reference sequence). V lost 4 bases to trimming and J lost 3 bases; unmatched junction nucleotides: 8. The CDR3 runs 15 residues. The CDR3 DNA is TGTGCCAGCAGCCCCGATAGCGGGAGTTACTACGAGCAGTACTTC. It codes for CASSPDSGSYYEQYF. Complete variable domain (other parts from reference TRBV5-4 and TRBJ2-7): ETGVTQSPTHLIKTRGQQVTLRCSSQSGHNTVSWYQQALGQGPQFIFQYYREEENGRGNFPPRFSGLQFPNYSSELNVNALELDDSALYLCASSPDSGSYYEQYFGPGTRLTVT.

The genes are TRBV7-2 and TRBJ1-5; perhaps TRBD1 as D (5 bases). Germline V gene data show CDR1 as SGHTA and CDR2 as FQGNSA. The CDR3 loop spans 15 amino acids. V lost 4 bases and J lost 6, with 16 bases in between. The CDR3 spells CASSSGGFGSQPQHF. The DNA of the CDR3 is TGTGCCAGCAGCTCCGGGGGGTTCGGGAGTCAGCCCCAGCATTTT. The entire variable domain, with the rest obtained from reference TRBV7-2 and TRBJ1-5, is as follows: GAGVSQSPSNKVTEKGKDVELRCDPISGHTALYWYRQSLGQGLEFLIYFQGNSAPDKSGLPSDRFSAERTGGSVSTLTIQRTQQEDSAVYLCASSSGGFGSQPQHFGDGTRLSIL.

The CDR3 region has the DNA TGTGCCAGCAGTAGGACCACAGGGAGATCGGAGACCCAGTACTTC. Amino acids: CASSRTTGRSETQYF. V gene TRBV28 combines with J gene TRBJ2-5, with D possibly TRBD1 on 6 matching bases. The CDR3 sequence is 15 residues long. V lost 5 bases and J 5 bases, leaving 18 bases between the germline ends. Germline V gives CDR1 MDHEN, CDR2 SYDVKM.